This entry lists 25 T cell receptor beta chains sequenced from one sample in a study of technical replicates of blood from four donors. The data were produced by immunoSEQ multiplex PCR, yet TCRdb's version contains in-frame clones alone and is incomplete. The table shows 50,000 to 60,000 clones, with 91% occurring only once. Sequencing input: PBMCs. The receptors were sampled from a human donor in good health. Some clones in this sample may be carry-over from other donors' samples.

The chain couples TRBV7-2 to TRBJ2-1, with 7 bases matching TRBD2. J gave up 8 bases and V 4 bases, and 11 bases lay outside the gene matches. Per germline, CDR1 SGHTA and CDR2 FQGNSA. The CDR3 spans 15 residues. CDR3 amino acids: CASSWVGGRLDEQFF. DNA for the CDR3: TGTGCCAGCAGCTGGGTGGGGGGGAGGCTAGATGAGCAGTTCTTC.

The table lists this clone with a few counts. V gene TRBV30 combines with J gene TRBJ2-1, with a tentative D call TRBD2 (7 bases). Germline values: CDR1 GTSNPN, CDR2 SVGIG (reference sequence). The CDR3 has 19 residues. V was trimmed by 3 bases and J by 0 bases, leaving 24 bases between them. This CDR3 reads CAWSGGLVRTPISYNEQFF. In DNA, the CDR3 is TGTGCCTGGAGCGGGGGGCTCGTCAGGACTCCTATCTCCTACAATGAGCAGTTCTTC.

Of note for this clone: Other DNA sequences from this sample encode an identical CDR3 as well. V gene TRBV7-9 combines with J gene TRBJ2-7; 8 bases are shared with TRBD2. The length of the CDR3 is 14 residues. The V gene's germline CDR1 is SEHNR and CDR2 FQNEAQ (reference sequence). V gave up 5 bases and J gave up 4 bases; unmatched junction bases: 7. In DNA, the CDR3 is TGTGCCAGCAGCCCCAGCGGGAGATCTTACGAGCAGTACTTC. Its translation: CASSPSGRSYEQYF.

CDR3 amino acids: CASSSWGEEAFF. The CDR3, as DNA: TGTGCCAGCAGCTCATGGGGAGAGGAAGCTTTCTTT. This chain connects TRBV11-3 to TRBJ1-1; D call uncertain. Trimming pared 4 bases from V and 8 bases from J, leaving 11 bases between. Germline-derived CDR1 and CDR2 are SGHNT and YENEEA. The CDR3 runs to 12 residues.

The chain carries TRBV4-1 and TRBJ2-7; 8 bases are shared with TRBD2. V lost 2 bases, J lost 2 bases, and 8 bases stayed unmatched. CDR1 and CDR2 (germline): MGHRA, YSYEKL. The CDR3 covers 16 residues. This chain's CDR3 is CASSQFLAGPAYEQYF. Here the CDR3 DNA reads TGCGCCAGCAGCCAATTTTTAGCGGGACCAGCCTACGAGCAGTACTTC.

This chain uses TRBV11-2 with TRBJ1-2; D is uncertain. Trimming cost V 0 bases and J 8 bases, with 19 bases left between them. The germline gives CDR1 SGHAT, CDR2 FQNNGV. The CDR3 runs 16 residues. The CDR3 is CASSLEPFGGLGGYTF. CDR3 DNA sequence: TGTGCCAGCAGCTTAGAACCATTCGGCGGGCTCGGGGGCTACACCTTC.

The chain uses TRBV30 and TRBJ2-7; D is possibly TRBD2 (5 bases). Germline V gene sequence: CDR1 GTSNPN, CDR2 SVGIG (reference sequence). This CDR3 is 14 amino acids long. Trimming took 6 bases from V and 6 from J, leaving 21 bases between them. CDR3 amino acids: CACPSGGTFGEQYF. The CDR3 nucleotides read TGTGCCTGCCCGAGCGGCGGAACCTTCGGCGAGCAGTACTTC.

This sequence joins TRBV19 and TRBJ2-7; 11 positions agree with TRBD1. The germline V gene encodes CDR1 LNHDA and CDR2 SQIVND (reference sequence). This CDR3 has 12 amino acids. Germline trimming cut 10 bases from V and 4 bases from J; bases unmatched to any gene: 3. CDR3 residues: CATGQGAYEQYF. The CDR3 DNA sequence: TGTGCCACCGGACAGGGGGCTTACGAGCAGTACTTC.

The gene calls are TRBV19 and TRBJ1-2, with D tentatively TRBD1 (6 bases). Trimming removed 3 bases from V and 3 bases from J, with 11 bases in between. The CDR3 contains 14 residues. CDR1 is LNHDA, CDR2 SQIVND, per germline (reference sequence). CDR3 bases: TGTGCCAGTAGTATCCGGACAGAAGACTATGGCTACACCTTC. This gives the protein CASSIRTEDYGYTF.

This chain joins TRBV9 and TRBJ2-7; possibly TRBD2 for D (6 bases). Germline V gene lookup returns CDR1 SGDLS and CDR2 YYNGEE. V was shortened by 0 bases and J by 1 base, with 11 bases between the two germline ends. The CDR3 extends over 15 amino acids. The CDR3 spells CASSVGGDGSYEQYF. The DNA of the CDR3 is TGTGCCAGCAGCGTAGGGGGGGACGGTTCCTACGAGCAGTACTTC.

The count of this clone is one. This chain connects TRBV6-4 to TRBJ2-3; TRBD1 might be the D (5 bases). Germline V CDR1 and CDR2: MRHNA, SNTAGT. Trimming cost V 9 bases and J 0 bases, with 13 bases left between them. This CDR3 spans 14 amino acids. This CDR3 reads CASISGYSTDTQYF. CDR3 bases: TGTGCCAGTATATCAGGGTACAGCACAGATACGCAGTATTTT.

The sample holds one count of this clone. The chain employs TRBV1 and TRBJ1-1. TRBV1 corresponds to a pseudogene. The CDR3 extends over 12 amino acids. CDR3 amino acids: CTSSQVCAEAFF. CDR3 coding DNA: TGCACCAGCAGCCAAGTCTGCGCTGAAGCTTTCTTT.

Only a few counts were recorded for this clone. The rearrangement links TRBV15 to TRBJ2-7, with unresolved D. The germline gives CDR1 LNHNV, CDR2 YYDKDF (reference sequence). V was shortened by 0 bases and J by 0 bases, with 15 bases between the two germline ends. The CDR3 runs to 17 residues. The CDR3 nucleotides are TGTGCCACCAGCAGAGATTCTACTTCCAGGTCCTCCTACGAGCAGTACTTC. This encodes CATSRDSTSRSSYEQYF.

CDR3 nucleotide sequence: TGTGCCACCGTCGGCGGATTATACATAACCCCCTCCTACAATGAGCAGTTCTTC. As protein: CATVGGLYITPSYNEQFF. The rearrangement uses TRBV15 and TRBJ2-1, with D unclear. The length of the CDR3 is 18 residues. V gave up 8 bases and J gave up 0 bases, with 23 bases separating them. Germline CDR1 and CDR2: LNHNV and YYDKDF (reference sequence).

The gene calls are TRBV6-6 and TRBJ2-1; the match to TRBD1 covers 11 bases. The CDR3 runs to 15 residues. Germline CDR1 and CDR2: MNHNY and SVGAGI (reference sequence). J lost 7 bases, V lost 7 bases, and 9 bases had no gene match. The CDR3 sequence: CASNIGGTGGNEQFF. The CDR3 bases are TGTGCCAGCAATATAGGCGGGACAGGGGGGAATGAGCAGTTCTTC.

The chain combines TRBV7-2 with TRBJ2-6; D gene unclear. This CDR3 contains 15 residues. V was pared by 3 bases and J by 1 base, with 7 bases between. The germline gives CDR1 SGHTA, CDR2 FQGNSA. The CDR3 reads CASSFAESGANVLTF. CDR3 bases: TGTGCCAGCAGCTTCGCAGAATCTGGGGCCAACGTCCTGACTTTC.

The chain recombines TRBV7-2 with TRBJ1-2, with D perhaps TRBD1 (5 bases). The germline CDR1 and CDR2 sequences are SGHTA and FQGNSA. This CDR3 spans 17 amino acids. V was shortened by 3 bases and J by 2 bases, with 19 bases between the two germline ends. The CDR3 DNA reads TGTGCCAGCAGCTTTTATCAAATAGGTGACAGCAACTATGGCTACACCTTC. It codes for CASSFYQIGDSNYGYTF.

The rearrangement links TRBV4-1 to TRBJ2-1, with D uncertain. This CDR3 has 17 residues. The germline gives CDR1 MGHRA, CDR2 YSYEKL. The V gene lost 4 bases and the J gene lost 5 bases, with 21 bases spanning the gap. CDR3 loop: CASSRKHLGLLDNEQFF. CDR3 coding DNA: TGCGCCAGCAGCCGAAAACATCTAGGCCTTCTGGACAATGAGCAGTTCTTC.

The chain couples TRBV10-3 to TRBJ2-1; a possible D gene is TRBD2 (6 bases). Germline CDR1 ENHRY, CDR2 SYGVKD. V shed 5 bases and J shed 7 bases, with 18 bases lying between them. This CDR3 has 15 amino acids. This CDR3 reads CAISPGTRTGNEQFF. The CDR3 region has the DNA TGTGCCATCAGTCCCGGGACTCGAACTGGGAATGAGCAGTTCTTC.

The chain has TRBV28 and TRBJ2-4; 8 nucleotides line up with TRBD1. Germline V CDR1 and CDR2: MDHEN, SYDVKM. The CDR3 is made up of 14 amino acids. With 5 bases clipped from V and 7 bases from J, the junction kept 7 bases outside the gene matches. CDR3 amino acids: CASSVWTGTNIQYF. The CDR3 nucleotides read TGTGCCAGCAGTGTCTGGACAGGGACCAACATTCAGTACTTC.

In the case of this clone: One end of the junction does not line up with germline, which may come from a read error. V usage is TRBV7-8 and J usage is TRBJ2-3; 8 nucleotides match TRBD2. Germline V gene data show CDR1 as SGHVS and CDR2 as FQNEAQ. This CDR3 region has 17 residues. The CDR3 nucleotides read TGTGCCACCAGCGCCCCGGGCGGGGGGAGGCGGGGAGATACGCAGTATTTT. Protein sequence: CATSAPGGGRRGDTQYF. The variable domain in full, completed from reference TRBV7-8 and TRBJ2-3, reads GAGVSQSPRYKVAKRGQDVALRCDPISGHVSLFWYQQALGQGPEFLTYFQNEAQLDKSGLPSDRFFAERPEGSVSTLKIQRTQQEDSAVYLCATSAPGGGRRGDTQYFGPGTRLTVL.

For the CDR3, the DNA is TGTGCCAGCAGCTTATACAGCACCCCGGTAGGATATGGCTACACCTTC. This translates into CASSLYSTPVGYGYTF. The chain employs TRBV11-2 and TRBJ1-2, with unresolved D. V lost 2 bases to trimming and J lost 5 bases, with 18 bases between them. The CDR3 is 16 amino acids. Germline V gene sequence: CDR1 SGHAT, CDR2 FQNNGV.

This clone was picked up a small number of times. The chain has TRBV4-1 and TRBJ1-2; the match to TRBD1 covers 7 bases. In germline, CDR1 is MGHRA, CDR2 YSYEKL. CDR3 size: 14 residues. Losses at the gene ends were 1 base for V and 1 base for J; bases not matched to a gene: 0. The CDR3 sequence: CASSQGDSNYGYTF. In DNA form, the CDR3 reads TGCGCCAGCAGCCAAGGGGACAGTAACTATGGCTACACCTTC.

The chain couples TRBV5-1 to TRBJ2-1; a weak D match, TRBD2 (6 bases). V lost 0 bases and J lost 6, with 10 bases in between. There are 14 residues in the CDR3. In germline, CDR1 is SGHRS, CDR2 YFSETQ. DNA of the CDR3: TGCGCCAGCAGCTTGGGACTAGTGAGCAATGAGCAGTTCTTC. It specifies CASSLGLVSNEQFF.

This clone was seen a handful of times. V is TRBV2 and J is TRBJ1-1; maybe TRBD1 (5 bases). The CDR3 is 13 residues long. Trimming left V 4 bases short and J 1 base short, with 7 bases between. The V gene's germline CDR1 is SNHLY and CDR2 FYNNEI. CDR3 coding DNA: TGTGCCAGCAGTGGACAGCAGAACACTGAAGCTTTCTTT. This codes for CASSGQQNTEAFF.